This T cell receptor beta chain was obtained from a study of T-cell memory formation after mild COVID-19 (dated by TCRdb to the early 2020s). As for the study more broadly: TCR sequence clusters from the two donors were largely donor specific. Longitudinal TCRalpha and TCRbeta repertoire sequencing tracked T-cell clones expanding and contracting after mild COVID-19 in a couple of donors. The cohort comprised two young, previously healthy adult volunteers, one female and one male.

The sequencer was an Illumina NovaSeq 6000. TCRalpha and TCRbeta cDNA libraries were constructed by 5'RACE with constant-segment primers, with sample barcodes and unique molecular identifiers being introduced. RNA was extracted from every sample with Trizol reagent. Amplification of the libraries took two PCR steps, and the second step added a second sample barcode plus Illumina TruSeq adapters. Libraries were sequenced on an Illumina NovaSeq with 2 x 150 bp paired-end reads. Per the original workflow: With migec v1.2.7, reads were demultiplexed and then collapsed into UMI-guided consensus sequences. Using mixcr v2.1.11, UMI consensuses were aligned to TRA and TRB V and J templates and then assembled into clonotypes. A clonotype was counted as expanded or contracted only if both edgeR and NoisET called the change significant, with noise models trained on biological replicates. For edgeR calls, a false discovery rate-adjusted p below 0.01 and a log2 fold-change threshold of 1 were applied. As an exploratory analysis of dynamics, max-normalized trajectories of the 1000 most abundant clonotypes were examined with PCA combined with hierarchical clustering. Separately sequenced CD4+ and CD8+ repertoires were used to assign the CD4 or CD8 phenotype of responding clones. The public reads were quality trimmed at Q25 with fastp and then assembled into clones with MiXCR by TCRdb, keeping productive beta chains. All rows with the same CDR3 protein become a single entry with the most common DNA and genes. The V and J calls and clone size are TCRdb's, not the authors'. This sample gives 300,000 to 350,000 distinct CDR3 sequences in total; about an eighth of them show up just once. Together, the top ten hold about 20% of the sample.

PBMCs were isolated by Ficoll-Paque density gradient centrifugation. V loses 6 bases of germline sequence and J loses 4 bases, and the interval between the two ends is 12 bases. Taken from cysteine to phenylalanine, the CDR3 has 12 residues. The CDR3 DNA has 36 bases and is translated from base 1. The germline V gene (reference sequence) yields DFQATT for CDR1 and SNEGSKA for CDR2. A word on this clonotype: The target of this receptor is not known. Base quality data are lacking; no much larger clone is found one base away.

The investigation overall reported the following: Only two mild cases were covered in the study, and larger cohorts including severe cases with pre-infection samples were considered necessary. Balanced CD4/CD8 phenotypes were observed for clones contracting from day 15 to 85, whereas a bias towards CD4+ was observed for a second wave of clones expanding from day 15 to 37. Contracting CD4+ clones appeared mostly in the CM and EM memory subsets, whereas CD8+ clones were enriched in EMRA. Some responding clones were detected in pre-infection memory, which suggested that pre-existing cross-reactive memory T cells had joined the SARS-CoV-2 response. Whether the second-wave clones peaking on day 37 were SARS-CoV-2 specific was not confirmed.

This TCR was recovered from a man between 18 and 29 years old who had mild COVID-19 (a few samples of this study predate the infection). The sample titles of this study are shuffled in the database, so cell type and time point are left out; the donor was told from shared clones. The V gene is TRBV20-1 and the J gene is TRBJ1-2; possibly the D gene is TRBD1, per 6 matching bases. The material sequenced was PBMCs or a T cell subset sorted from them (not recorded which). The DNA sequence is TGCAGTGCCAGGGGAGGACTCTATGGCTACACCTTC. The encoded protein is CSARGGLYGYTF.